This T cell receptor beta chain was obtained from a study of T-cell reconstitution after alpha-beta-depleted transplantation in children (dated by TCRdb to the mid-2010s). Regarding the research as a whole: T-cell immune reconstitution after TCRalphabeta/CD19-depleted allogeneic hematopoietic cell transplantation in children was quantitatively tracked in the study by means of TCR repertoire profiling. Overall study results and their limits: The frequencies of hyperexpanded clones fell over the following months, and after one year, T-cell counts and TCRbeta diversity were mostly attributed to newly produced T cells. The high TCRbeta diversity at day 60 in some patients was ascribed to recipient T cells and intrathymic progenitors that had survived conditioning. About two months after transplant, the apparently early recovery of alphabetaT-cell counts reportedly depended on just several hundred clones that had expanded rapidly and came from non-depleted graft cells.

The CDR3 has 14 amino acids, counting the end cysteine and phenylalanine. Here the CDR3 DNA is all that survives: 42 bases in frame from base 1. Relative to germline, V is 3 bases shorter and J is 5 bases shorter, with 14 bases between their ends. CDR1 and CDR2, looked up from the germline V gene (reference sequence), are DFQATT and SNEGSKA. Preparation of the library involved PCR. Sequencing was performed on an Illumina HiSeq 2500. Molecular barcoding was employed in the preparation of TCR libraries, with unique molecular identifiers being used to normalize TCRbeta repertoire quantification. In-frame beta chains were kept once TCRdb had trimmed the public reads at Q25 with fastp and called clones with MiXCR. Rows are unified per CDR3 protein, each entry keeping the most common DNA and genes. This sample gives 95,000 to 150,000 distinct CDR3 sequences in total; 20% to 25% of them show up just once. The ten largest clones represent over 9.5% of the sample.

The sample's treatment or condition, from its label and the paper: allogeneic hematopoietic cell transplantation with graft depleted of TCRalphabeta T cells and CD19 B cells. The children who served as transplant recipients had been given grafts of TCRalphabeta/CD19-depleted allogeneic hematopoietic cells. This clonotype was counted ten times or more. There is no known antigen for this receptor. The input lacks base qualities; no much larger clone sits a single base away. The TCR sequence derives from a male patient aged 2 to 10 who had a stem cell transplant for chronic granulomatous disease, so the T cells may come from the graft donor. The chain joins TRBV20-1 to TRBJ1-5, and TRBD1 may be the D gene, going by 6 matching bases. The sample was PBMCs, mostly from graft donor cells, taken 180 days after TCRalphabeta/CD19-depleted stem cell transplant. The DNA reads as follows: TGCAGTGCTAGGGACAGTTTGGGACATCAGCCCCAGCATTTT. Translated, this is CSARDSLGHQPQHF.